The present entry profiles one T cell receptor beta chain with its context. What antigen it recognizes has not been identified. No per-base quality is available; no much larger clone lies one base away. For sorting, cells were stained with anti-CD3, anti-CD4, anti-CD8 and a Vbeta20 antibody from the IOTest Beta Mark kit and sorted on a FACSAria III to a purity above 99%. Mononuclear cells were isolated by Ficoll-Paque PLUS density gradient centrifugation from peripheral blood that had been collected in sodium heparin tubes. CD4+ Vbeta20+, CD4+ Vbeta20-, and CD8+ T cell fractions were FACS-sorted before TCRbeta deep sequencing. This sample is part of a study of somatic mutations in T cells in chronic GVHD (TCRdb year 2020). Germline trimming: 0 bases from V, 7 bases from J; junction bases outside gene matches: 12. The CDR3 runs 18 amino acids, cysteine and phenylalanine included. Of all the DNA, just the CDR3 is kept, 54 bases in frame from base 1. In the germline V gene, CDR1 corresponds to SGHDT and CDR2 to YYEEEE.

Genomic DNA was isolated and then used for the TCRbeta deep sequencing. The immunoSEQ assay, provided as a commercial service, was used for both TCRbeta CDR3 sequencing and the initial data processing. Turning to the authors' computational methods: Reads were demultiplexed, adapter and primer sequences removed, similar clones merged by frequency-ratio clustering, and V, D, J genes annotated with IMGT. TCRdb holds this immuneACCESS table with in-frame rearrangements only. Some clones are missing; in checked studies, unresolved V genes explain under half, and the rest has no known cause. The V and J calls and clone size come from that table; D and trimming were worked out from the DNA. This sample comprises 11,000 to 15,000 clones, over 65% of them detected only once. Around 32% of the sample rests with the top ten.

Material: Vbeta20-negative CD4+ T cells from blood. The cell subset or site label, read with the paper, signifies: CD4+ T cells sorted as TCR Vbeta20 negative by flow cytometry. This TCR derives from a male patient aged 45-60 years with chronic graft-versus-host disease. Following a transplant, a fraction of the T cells may be traceable to the graft donor. Recombination linked TRBV5-6 to TRBJ1-6; 8 junctional bases match TRBD1. CDR3 region: CASSLGPPGGLNNSPLHF. The bases read TGTGCCAGCAGCTTGGGTCCCCCAGGGGGCTTGAACAATTCACCCCTCCACTTT.